Listed below are T cell receptor beta chains from one sample, sequenced in a study of PD-L1 blockade in urothelial cancer. The method was immunoSEQ multiplex PCR; TCRdb's version includes in-frame clones alone and lacks a portion of them. The sample includes roughly 49,000 clones, 85% to 90% of them seen just once. Sequencing used PBMCs, obtained around atezolizumab (anti-PD-L1) treatment. These receptors were taken from a man aged 55 to 69 with urothelial cancer. CDR3s include the opening cysteine and the closing phenylalanine or tryptophan. D genes are given only for firm matches. Expanded clones get a size class; other rows say once, few or many, or leave the size out.

abundance: .
j_gene: TRBJ1-2
v_gene: TRBV7-9
d_gene: .
CDR3nt: TGTGCCAGCAGCCCCCTGGGGAGGGGCTATGGCTACACCTTC
CDR3aa: CASSPLGRGYGYTF

abundance: .
j_gene: TRBJ1-2
v_gene: TRBV5-1
d_gene: TRBD1
CDR3nt: TGCGCCAGCAGTCCGGGACAGGGGATGCGCTACACCTTC
CDR3aa: CASSPGQGMRYTF

abundance: .
j_gene: TRBJ1-1
v_gene: TRBV30
d_gene: TRBD1
CDR3nt: TGTGCCTGGAGTGTATACAGGGGGCGGGCTGAAGCTTTCTTT
CDR3aa: CAWSVYRGRAEAFF

abundance: .
j_gene: TRBJ2-5
v_gene: TRBV27
d_gene: TRBD1
CDR3nt: TGTGCCAGCAGTAAACTCCCGGGACAGGGACATGGGACCCAGTACTTC
CDR3aa: CASSKLPGQGHGTQYF

abundance: .
j_gene: TRBJ2-2
v_gene: TRBV9
d_gene: .
CDR3nt: TGTGCCAGCAGCGTCACCCACCCAGCGGCCATTAAGAACACCGGGGAGCTGTTTTTT
CDR3aa: CASSVTHPAAIKNTGELFF

abundance: .
j_gene: TRBJ2-5
v_gene: TRBV4-1
d_gene: .
CDR3nt: TGCGCCAGCAGCCAATGGTCAGGACAGACGGGAATAGAGACCCAGTACTTC
CDR3aa: CASSQWSGQTGIETQYF

abundance: .
j_gene: TRBJ2-7
v_gene: TRBV7-2
d_gene: TRBD1
CDR3nt: TGTGCCAGCAGCTATCGACAGGGGACGGGGGAGCAGTACTTC
CDR3aa: CASSYRQGTGEQYF

abundance: .
j_gene: TRBJ1-5
v_gene: TRBV5-1
d_gene: .
CDR3nt: TGCGCCAGCAGCTTGGGGGGGCCTGGCAATCAGCCCCAGCATTTT
CDR3aa: CASSLGGPGNQPQHF

abundance: once
j_gene: TRBJ1-2
v_gene: TRBV6-5
d_gene: .
CDR3nt: TGTGCCAGCAGTGAATACAGGGCCTATGGCTACACCTTC
CDR3aa: CASSEYRAYGYTF

abundance: .
j_gene: TRBJ2-7
v_gene: TRBV7-2
d_gene: TRBD1
CDR3nt: TGTGCCAGCAGCTTAGGAATCACAGGGGAGAGCGAGCAGTACTTC
CDR3aa: CASSLGITGESEQYF

abundance: .
j_gene: TRBJ1-5
v_gene: TRBV5-5
d_gene: .
CDR3nt: TGTGCCAGCAGCTTGAGATCAGAAAATCAGCCCCAGCATTTT
CDR3aa: CASSLRSENQPQHF

abundance: .
j_gene: TRBJ2-7
v_gene: TRBV5-1
d_gene: TRBD2
CDR3nt: TGCGCCAGCAGCTGGCTCAGCGGGGGGCATCCAGTGAGGGAGCAGTACTTC
CDR3aa: CASSWLSGGHPVREQYF

abundance: .
j_gene: TRBJ1-1
v_gene: TRBV30
d_gene: TRBD1
CDR3nt: TGTGCCTGGAGGGCCAAAGACAGGGGGAACACTGAAGCTTTCTTT
CDR3aa: CAWRAKDRGNTEAFF

abundance: .
j_gene: TRBJ2-3
v_gene: TRBV29-1
d_gene: TRBD2
CDR3nt: TGCAGCGTTGAAGACGTATTCGGGCGGGGGGGGGTCACAGATACGCAGTATTTT
CDR3aa: CSVEDVFGRGGVTDTQYF

abundance: many
j_gene: TRBJ1-5
v_gene: TRBV28
d_gene: TRBD1
CDR3nt: TGTGCCAGCAGCACTCGGGGGACAGGGGACAATCAGCCCCAGCATTTT
CDR3aa: CASSTRGTGDNQPQHF

abundance: .
j_gene: TRBJ2-1
v_gene: TRBV2
d_gene: TRBD1
CDR3nt: TGTGCCAGCAGTGAAACGCGGACAGGGGCCAATGAGCAGTTCTTC
CDR3aa: CASSETRTGANEQFF

abundance: .
j_gene: TRBJ2-3
v_gene: TRBV15
d_gene: TRBD1
CDR3nt: TGTGCCACCAGCGAGGGAACAGGGGACACAGATACGCAGTATTTT
CDR3aa: CATSEGTGDTDTQYF

abundance: .
j_gene: TRBJ2-7
v_gene: TRBV11-2
d_gene: TRBD2
CDR3nt: TGTGCCAGCAGCTTAAGTGGGAGGGACCACGAGCAGTACTTC
CDR3aa: CASSLSGRDHEQYF

abundance: .
j_gene: TRBJ1-4
v_gene: TRBV4-1
d_gene: .
CDR3nt: TGCGCCAGCAGCCAAGACCAGATTAATGAAAAACTGTTTTTT
CDR3aa: CASSQDQINEKLFF

abundance: .
j_gene: TRBJ1-4
v_gene: TRBV19
d_gene: .
CDR3nt: TGTGCCAGTAGTATAACAGGGCTTGAAAATGAAAAACTGTTTTTT
CDR3aa: CASSITGLENEKLFF

abundance: once
j_gene: TRBJ1-1
v_gene: TRBV20-1
d_gene: .
CDR3nt: TGCAGTGCTATCGGTCTCGGGGAGGCTTTCTTT
CDR3aa: CSAIGLGEAFF

abundance: .
j_gene: TRBJ1-2
v_gene: TRBV5-1
d_gene: .
CDR3nt: TGCGCCAGCAGCTCGGAGGGGAGCTCCTATGGCTACACCTTC
CDR3aa: CASSSEGSSYGYTF

abundance: .
j_gene: TRBJ1-5
v_gene: TRBV6-7
d_gene: TRBD1
CDR3nt: TGTGCCAGCAGTTATCGGGGGACAGGGGGTCTCTATAGCAATCAGCCCCAGCATTTT
CDR3aa: CASSYRGTGGLYSNQPQHF

abundance: few
j_gene: TRBJ2-2
v_gene: TRBV5-6
d_gene: TRBD2
CDR3nt: TGTGCCAGCAGCTTACTAGCGGGAGGGCCGGACACCGGGGAGCTGTTTTTT
CDR3aa: CASSLLAGGPDTGELFF

abundance: many
j_gene: TRBJ1-3
v_gene: TRBV19
d_gene: .
CDR3nt: TGTGCCAGTGCCGGGTTTCTCTCTGGAAACACCATATATTTT
CDR3aa: CASAGFLSGNTIYF

abundance: .
j_gene: TRBJ2-3
v_gene: TRBV4-3
d_gene: .
CDR3nt: TGCGCCAGCAGCCCCGGGACTTTTCGCACAGATACGCAGTATTTT
CDR3aa: CASSPGTFRTDTQYF